The sequence of this T cell receptor beta chain was determined in a study of blood T cell repertoires in COVID-19. Study as a whole: PBMCs, B-cell-depleted T cells, or T cells provided the cDNA or gDNA that made up the material.

This clone has a handful of counts. The CDR3 runs to 13 residues. Germline-derived CDR1 and CDR2 are SQVTM and ANQGSEA. Trimming shortened V by 3 bases and J by 6 bases, and 12 bases separated the two germline ends. Clones were sequenced by immunoSEQ multiplex PCR, and TCRdb holds only the in-frame ones, with some missing. Among about 240,000 clones listed, roughly 80% were seen once. The chain recombines TRBV29-1 with TRBJ2-1; a possible D gene is TRBD2 (6 bases). Sequencing input: peripheral blood. The receptor was derived from a woman aged 18 to 35 with acute or convalescent COVID-19. The CDR3: CSVERGSGNEQFF. The CDR3 DNA reads TGCAGCGTTGAGCGGGGTAGTGGCAATGAGCAGTTCTTC.